This T cell receptor beta chain stems from a study of cytomegalovirus exposure and HLA in healthy donors. Study information: Among about 200 million T cells, an earlier analysis found 95 million to 140 million unique TCR beta sequences. General study points: There was a cluster of highly shared sequence variants that was likely a sequencing artifact.

Use of 60 Vbeta and 13 Jbeta primers characterized the PCR. Only in-frame clones appear in the TCRdb table, and some are missing; sequencing was by immunoSEQ multiplex PCR. The sample consists of 95,000 or so clones, 55% to 75% of them appearing once. To note about this clone: What it binds is not known.

It was healthy bone marrow donors who served as donors. Trimming took off 5 bases at V and 5 bases at J, with 12 bases between the two ends. In germline, CDR1 is SEHNR, CDR2 FQNEAQ (reference sequence). The CDR3 is 13 residues long. This receptor was taken from a woman aged 45-65 years in good health and CMV-seropositive. The source material was PBMCs. V gene TRBV7-9 combines with J gene TRBJ1-1; D uncertain. CDR3 in amino acids: CASSPRTGTEAFF. Here the CDR3 DNA reads TGTGCCAGCAGCCCACGGACTGGGACTGAAGCTTTCTTT.